The rows below give T cell receptor beta chains drawn from one sample of a study of vaccination effects on CD4 cells after COVID-19. Their recognized antigens are unknown. The table came from immunoSEQ multiplex PCR; TCRdb's copy has only in-frame clones and leaves some out. In the table there are 9,500 to 13,000 clones, 74% of which are singletons. Sequencing was performed on CD4+ T cells from PBMCs cultured with HCoV-229E spike peptides, taken before COVID-19 vaccination. These TCRs come from a human donor who received a COVID-19 vaccine. Each CDR3 is given with its conserved first and last residue. D genes are given only for firm matches. Where a row states a size, it is once, few, many or the class of an expanded clone; other rows omit it.

V gene	clone size	J gene	D gene	CDR3 DNA	CDR3 protein
TRBV25-1	NA	TRBJ2-7	NA	TGTGCCAGCAGTGAAGGGGGTCTGACCCACTCCTACGAGCAGTACTTC	CASSEGGLTHSYEQYF
TRBV4-2	few	TRBJ1-1	NA	TGTGCCAGCAGCCCGGAGCATGGTTCAACTGAAGCTTTCTTT	CASSPEHGSTEAFF
TRBV7-2	medium-sized	TRBJ2-7	TRBD1	TGTGCCACCAGACTCGACAGGGTCGGCTACGAGCAGTACTTC	CATRLDRVGYEQYF
TRBV18	few	TRBJ1-4	NA	TGTGCCAGCTCACCACCGAACAGGGTAGATGAAAAACTGTTTTTT	CASSPPNRVDEKLFF
TRBV3-1/TRBV3-2	few	TRBJ1-5	NA	TGTGCCAGCAGCCAAGAATTGGTGAATCAGCCCCAGCATTTT	CASSQELVNQPQHF
TRBV5-4	NA	TRBJ1-3	TRBD1	TGTGCCAGCAGCTTCTTTCTTGGACAGGGGGTCGGAAACACCATATATTTT	CASSFFLGQGVGNTIYF
TRBV5-4	medium-sized	TRBJ1-2	TRBD1	TGTGCCAGCAGCTTCCCTCCGGGACAGGGCGATGGCTACACCTTC	CASSFPPGQGDGYTF
TRBV5-6	NA	TRBJ1-2	NA	TGTGCCAGCAGTAAAATCGCAGGGTCCGGCTACACCTTC	CASSKIAGSGYTF
TRBV10-3	NA	TRBJ2-2	NA	TGTGCCATCAGTGCCAGGGTGGACGGGGAGCTGTTTTTT	CAISARVDGELFF
TRBV5-1	few	TRBJ1-2	NA	TGCGCCAGCAGCTTGTTCAGTCAGGGCTATGGCTACACCTTC	CASSLFSQGYGYTF
TRBV2	NA	TRBJ2-7	NA	TGTGCCAGCGGCGAGTACGAGCAGTACTTC	CASGEYEQYF
TRBV6-1	NA	TRBJ2-7	NA	TGTGCCAGCAGTGAAATGAGTAGCGGCCGCTACGAGCAGTACTTC	CASSEMSSGRYEQYF
TRBV5-4	NA	TRBJ1-1	NA	TGTGCCAGCAGCTTGGCCCCCGACAGCTACACTGAAGCTTTCTTT	CASSLAPDSYTEAFF
TRBV7-9	NA	TRBJ1-2	NA	TGTGCCAGCATCCTCGGAGGTGTGAACTATGGCTACACCTTC	CASILGGVNYGYTF
TRBV12-3/TRBV12-4	few	TRBJ2-7	NA	TGTGCCAGCAGGAAAAGAGGGGAGCAGTACTTC	CASRKRGEQYF
TRBV9	NA	TRBJ1-2	NA	TGTGCCAGCAGCCCCCCCCCTGTTTATGGCTACACCTTC	CASSPPPVYGYTF
TRBV19	few	TRBJ1-5	NA	TGTGCCAGTAGTATAGCGTCAGGGTTGGGCAATCAGCCCCAGCATTTT	CASSIASGLGNQPQHF
TRBV6-1	NA	TRBJ1-2	NA	TGTGCCAGCAGTGAAGCGTTCGCGGAAGCTAACTATGGCTACACCTTC	CASSEAFAEANYGYTF
TRBV4-2	NA	TRBJ2-1	TRBD1	TGTGCCAGCAGCGAGCAGGGGGCCCACAATGAGCAGTTCTTC	CASSEQGAHNEQFF
TRBV19	NA	TRBJ1-5	TRBD1	TGTGCCAGTAGTAGGGACAGCGATAGCAATCAGCCCCAGCATTTT	CASSRDSDSNQPQHF
TRBV4-1	NA	TRBJ2-1	NA	TGCGCCAGCAGCCAAGGACGGATGAGCTCCTACAATGAGCAGTTCTTC	CASSQGRMSSYNEQFF
TRBV5-1	once	TRBJ1-2	NA	TGCGCCAGCAGCGCAGAAGGGACGGATTACTATGGCTACACCTTC	CASSAEGTDYYGYTF
TRBV5-1	NA	TRBJ2-7	NA	TGCGCCAGCCAGGGAGTAGCAGGAACCTACGAGCAGTACTTC	CASQGVAGTYEQYF
TRBV5-6	once	TRBJ1-2	NA	TGTGCCAGCAGCTTGAGCGTTTACAGGGTGAGGATCTATGGCTACACCTTC	CASSLSVYRVRIYGYTF
TRBV7-8	NA	TRBJ1-4	TRBD1	TGTGCCAGCAGCAAAGACAGGGGCCCTAATGAAAAACTGTTTTTT	CASSKDRGPNEKLFF
TRBV5-1	once	TRBJ2-7	NA	TGCGCCAGCAGCTTGTCTCCAGTAAGCTCCTACGAGCAGTACTTC	CASSLSPVSSYEQYF
TRBV6-5	few	TRBJ1-1	TRBD1	TGTGCCAGCACCCTAGACAGGGCTTCTGAAGCTTTCTTT	CASTLDRASEAFF
TRBV6-2/TRBV6-3	NA	TRBJ1-5	NA	TGTGCCAGCAGTTACAGGGACAATCAGCCCCAGCATTTT	CASSYRDNQPQHF
TRBV7-2	NA	TRBJ1-6	NA	TGTGCCAGCAGCTTACAGGGACCTCTACTTAATTCACCCCTCCACTTT	CASSLQGPLLNSPLHF
TRBV4-1	NA	TRBJ1-4	NA	TGCGCCAGCAGCCGCTTAGGAGGGTTAGAAAAACTGTTTTTT	CASSRLGGLEKLFF
TRBV3-1/TRBV3-2	NA	TRBJ1-1	TRBD1	TGTGCCAGCAGCCAAGTGACAGGGCGGACTGAAGCTTTCTTT	CASSQVTGRTEAFF
TRBV29-1	NA	TRBJ2-5	TRBD2	TGCAGCGTTAAAGGGGATAGGCTAGCGGGAGCGGAGACCCAGTACTTC	CSVKGDRLAGAETQYF
TRBV10-3	NA	TRBJ2-7	TRBD1	TGTGCCATCAGGGGGGACAGGGATCCCTACGAGCAGTACTTC	CAIRGDRDPYEQYF
TRBV19	once	TRBJ1-1	NA	TGTGCCAGTAACACTTTCTCCGGGGGGAGGATTAAGGCTGAAGCTTTCTTT	CASNTFSGGRIKAEAFF
TRBV4-3	NA	TRBJ1-2	NA	TGCGCCAGCAGCCAAGATCCGATAGTGAACTATGGCTACACCTTC	CASSQDPIVNYGYTF
TRBV30	NA	TRBJ1-6	NA	TGTGCCTGGAGTTGGAGCTCCTATAATTCACCCCTCCACTTT	CAWSWSSYNSPLHF
TRBV19	once	TRBJ1-3	NA	TGTGCCAGTAGTACCTCCCGACAGGAGGAAAACACCATATATTTT	CASSTSRQEENTIYF
TRBV28	NA	TRBJ1-2	NA	TGTGCCAGCAGTCAAGGGTCGGGGAACTATGGCTACACCTTC	CASSQGSGNYGYTF
TRBV27	once	TRBJ2-2	NA	TGTGCCAGCAGTCCAGCGAACACCGGGGAGCTGTTTTTT	CASSPANTGELFF
TRBV28	NA	TRBJ2-7	NA	TGTGCCAGCAGAGACAGGGCTCTAGCGGAGAGAAGTTACGAGCAGTACTTC	CASRDRALAERSYEQYF
TRBV9	NA	TRBJ2-1	TRBD1	TGTGCCAGCAGCGTAGTACCCGGACAGGGGAGCGAGCAGTTCTTC	CASSVVPGQGSEQFF
TRBV2	few	TRBJ1-1	NA	TGTGCCAGCCAGAGGGAGTTTAACACTGAAGCTTTCTTT	CASQREFNTEAFF